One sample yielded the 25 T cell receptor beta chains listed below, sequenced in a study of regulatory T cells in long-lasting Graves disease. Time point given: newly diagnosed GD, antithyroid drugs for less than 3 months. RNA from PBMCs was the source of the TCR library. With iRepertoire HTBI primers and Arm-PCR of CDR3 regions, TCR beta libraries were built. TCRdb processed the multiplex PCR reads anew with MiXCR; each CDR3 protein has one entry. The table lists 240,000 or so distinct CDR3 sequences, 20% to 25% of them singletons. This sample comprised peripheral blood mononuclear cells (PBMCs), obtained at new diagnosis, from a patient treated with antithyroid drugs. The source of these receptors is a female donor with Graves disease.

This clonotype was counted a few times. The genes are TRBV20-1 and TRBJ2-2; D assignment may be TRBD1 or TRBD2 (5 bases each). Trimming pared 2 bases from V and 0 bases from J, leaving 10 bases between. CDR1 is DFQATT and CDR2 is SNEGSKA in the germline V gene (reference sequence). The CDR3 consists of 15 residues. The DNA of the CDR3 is TGCAGTGCTAGAATCCCGGGGCCGAACACCGGGGAGCTGTTTTTT. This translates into CSARIPGPNTGELFF.

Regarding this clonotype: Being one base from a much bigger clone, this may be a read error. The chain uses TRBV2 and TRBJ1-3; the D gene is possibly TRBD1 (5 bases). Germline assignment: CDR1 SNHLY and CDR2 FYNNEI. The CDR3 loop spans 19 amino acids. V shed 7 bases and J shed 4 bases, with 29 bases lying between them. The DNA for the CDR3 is TGTGCCAGCAACCCACCCCCGGGACGGATCCGTTTGTGGGGAAACACCATATATTTT. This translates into CASNPPPGRIRLWGNTIYF.

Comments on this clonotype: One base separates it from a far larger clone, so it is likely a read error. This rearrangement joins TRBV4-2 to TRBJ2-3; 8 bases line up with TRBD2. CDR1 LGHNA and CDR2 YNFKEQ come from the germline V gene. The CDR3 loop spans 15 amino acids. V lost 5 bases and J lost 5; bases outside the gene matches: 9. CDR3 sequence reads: CASSWTSRSGDTQYF. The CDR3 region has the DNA TGTGCCAGCAGCTGGACTAGCAGGAGTGGAGATACGCAGTATTTT.

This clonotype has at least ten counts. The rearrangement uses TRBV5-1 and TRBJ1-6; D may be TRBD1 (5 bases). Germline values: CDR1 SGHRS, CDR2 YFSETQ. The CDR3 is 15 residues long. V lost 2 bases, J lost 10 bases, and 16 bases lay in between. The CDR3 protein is CASSFASGMGSPLHF. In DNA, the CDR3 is TGCGCCAGCAGCTTTGCCTCAGGGATGGGGTCACCCCTCCACTTT. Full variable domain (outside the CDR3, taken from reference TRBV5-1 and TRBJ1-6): KAGVTQTPRYLIKTRGQQVTLSCSPISGHRSVSWYQQTPGQGLQFLFEYFSETQRNKGNFPGRFSGRQFSNSRSEMNVSTLELGDSALYLCASSFASGMGSPLHFGNGTRLTVT.

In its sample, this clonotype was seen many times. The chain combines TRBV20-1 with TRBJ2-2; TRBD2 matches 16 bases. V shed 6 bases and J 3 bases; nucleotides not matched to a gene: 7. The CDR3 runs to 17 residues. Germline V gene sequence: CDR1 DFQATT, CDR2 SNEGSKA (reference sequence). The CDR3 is CSAGGLAGGQDTGELFF. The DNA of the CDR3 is TGCAGTGCAGGGGGACTAGCGGGGGGGCAGGACACCGGGGAGCTGTTTTTT.

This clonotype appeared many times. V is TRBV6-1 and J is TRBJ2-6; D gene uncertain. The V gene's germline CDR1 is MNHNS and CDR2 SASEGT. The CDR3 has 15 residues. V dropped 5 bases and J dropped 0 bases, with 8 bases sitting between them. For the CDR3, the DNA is TGTGCCAGCAGTCCCGAAAACTCTGGGGCCAACGTCCTGACTTTC. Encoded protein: CASSPENSGANVLTF.

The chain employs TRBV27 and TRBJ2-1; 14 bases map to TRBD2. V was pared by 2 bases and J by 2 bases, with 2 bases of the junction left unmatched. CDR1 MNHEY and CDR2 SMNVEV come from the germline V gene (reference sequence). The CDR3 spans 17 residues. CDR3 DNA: TGTGCCAGCAGTTTAGGGACTAGCGGGGGACCCTACAATGAGCAGTTCTTC. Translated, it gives CASSLGTSGGPYNEQFF.

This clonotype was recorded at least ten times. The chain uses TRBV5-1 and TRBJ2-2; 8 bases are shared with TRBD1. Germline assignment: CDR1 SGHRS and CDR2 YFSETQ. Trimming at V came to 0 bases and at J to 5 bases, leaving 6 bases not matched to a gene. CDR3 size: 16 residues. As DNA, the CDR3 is TGCGCCAGCAGCTTGGGGACAGGGCGGTTTACCGGGGAGCTGTTTTTT. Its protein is CASSLGTGRFTGELFF.

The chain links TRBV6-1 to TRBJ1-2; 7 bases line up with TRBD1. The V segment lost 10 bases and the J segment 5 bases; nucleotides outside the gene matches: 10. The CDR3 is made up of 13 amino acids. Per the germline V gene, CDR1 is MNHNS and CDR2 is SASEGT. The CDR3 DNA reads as TGTGCCACTGTCAGGGGGGGCTCGTATGGCTACACCTTC. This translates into CATVRGGSYGYTF.

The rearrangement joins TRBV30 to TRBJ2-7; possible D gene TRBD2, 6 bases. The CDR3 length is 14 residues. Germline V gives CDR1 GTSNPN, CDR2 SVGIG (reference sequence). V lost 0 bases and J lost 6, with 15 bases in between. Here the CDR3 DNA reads TGTGCCTGGAGTGTCGGAGCGGGTGATCTCGAGCAGTACTTC. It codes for CAWSVGAGDLEQYF.

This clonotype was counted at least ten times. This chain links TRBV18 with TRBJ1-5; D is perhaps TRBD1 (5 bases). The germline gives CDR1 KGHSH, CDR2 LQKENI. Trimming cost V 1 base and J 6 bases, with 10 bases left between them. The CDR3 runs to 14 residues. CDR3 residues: CASSPQGRGQPQHF. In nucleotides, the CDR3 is TGTGCCAGCTCACCACAGGGAAGGGGTCAGCCCCAGCATTTT.

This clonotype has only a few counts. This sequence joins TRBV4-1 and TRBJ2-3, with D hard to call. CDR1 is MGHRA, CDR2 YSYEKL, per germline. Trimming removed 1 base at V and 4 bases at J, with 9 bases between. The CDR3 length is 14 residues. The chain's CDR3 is CASSQVGAADTQYF. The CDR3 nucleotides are TGCGCCAGCAGCCAAGTCGGTGCGGCAGATACGCAGTATTTT.

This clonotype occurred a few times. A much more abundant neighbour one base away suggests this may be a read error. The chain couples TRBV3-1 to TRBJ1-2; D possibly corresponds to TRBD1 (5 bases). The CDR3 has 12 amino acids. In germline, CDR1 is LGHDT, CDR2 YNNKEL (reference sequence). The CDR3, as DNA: TGTGCCGGCAGAGGGACGGCCTATGGCTACACCTTC. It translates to CAGRGTAYGYTF.

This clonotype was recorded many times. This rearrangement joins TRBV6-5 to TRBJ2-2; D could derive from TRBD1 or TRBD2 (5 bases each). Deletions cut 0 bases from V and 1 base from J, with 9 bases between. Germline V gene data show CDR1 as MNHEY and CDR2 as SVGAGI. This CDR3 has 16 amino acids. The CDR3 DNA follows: TGTGCCAGCAGTTACTCCGGGGCGGGGAACACCGGGGAGCTGTTTTTT. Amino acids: CASSYSGAGNTGELFF.

DNA for the CDR3: TGTGCCAGCACCCCGGGGGGCATCGGCAATCAGCCCCAGCATTTT. It is translated as CASTPGGIGNQPQHF. V gene TRBV12-3 or TRBV12-4 combines with J gene TRBJ1-5, with D possibly TRBD1 on 6 matching bases. The CDR3 is 15 residues long. The V gene lost 7 bases and the J gene lost 2 bases, with 15 bases spanning the gap.

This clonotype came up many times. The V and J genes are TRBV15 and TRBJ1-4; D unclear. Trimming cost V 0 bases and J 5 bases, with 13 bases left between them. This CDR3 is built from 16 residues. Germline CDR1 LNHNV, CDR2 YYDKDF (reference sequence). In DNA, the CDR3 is TGTGCCACCAGCAGAGATCGGGCGAACGCGAATGAAAAACTGTTTTTT. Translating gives CATSRDRANANEKLFF.

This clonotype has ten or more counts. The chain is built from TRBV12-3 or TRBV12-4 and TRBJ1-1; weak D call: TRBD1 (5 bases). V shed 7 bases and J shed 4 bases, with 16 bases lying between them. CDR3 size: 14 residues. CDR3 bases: TGTGCCAGCACCAGGGCGGGAGGGAGCACTGAAGCTTTCTTT. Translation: CASTRAGGSTEAFF.

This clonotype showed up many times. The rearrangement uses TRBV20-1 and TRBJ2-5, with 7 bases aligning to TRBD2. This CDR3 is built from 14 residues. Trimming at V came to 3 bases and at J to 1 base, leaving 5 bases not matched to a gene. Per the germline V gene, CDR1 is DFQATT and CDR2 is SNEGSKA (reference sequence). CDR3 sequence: CSASERGLQETQYF. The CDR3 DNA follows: TGCAGTGCTAGTGAGCGGGGACTCCAAGAGACCCAGTACTTC.

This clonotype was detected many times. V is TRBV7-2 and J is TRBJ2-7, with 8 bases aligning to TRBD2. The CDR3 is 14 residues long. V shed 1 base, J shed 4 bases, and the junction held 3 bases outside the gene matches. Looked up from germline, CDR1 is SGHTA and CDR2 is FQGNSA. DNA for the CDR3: TGTGCCAGCAGCTTAGACACGGGAGGGTACGAGCAGTACTTC. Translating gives CASSLDTGGYEQYF.

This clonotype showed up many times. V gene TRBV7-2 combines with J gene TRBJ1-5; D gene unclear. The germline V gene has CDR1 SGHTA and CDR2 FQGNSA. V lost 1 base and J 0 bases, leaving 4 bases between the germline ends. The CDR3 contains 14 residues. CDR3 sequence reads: CASSLGYSNQPQHF. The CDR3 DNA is TGTGCCAGCAGCTTAGGGTATAGCAATCAGCCCCAGCATTTT.

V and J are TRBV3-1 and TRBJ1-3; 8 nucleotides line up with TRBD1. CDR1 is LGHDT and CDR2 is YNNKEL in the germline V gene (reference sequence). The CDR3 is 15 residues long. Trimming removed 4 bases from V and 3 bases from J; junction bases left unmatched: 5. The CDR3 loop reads CASSLNRGSGNTIYF. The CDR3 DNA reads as TGTGCCAGCAGCCTGAACAGGGGGAGTGGAAACACCATATATTTT. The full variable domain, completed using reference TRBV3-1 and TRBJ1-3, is DTAVSQTPKYLVTQMGNDKSIKCEQNLGHDTMYWYKQDSKKFLKIMFSYNNKELIINETVPNRFSPKSPDKAHLNLHINSLELGDSAVYFCASSLNRGSGNTIYFGEGSWLTVV.

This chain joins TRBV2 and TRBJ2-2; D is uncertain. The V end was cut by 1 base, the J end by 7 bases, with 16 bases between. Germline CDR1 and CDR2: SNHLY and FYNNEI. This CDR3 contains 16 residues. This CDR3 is CASSEVEAREYGELFF. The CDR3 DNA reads TGTGCCAGCAGTGAAGTAGAGGCACGCGAGTACGGGGAGCTGTTTTTT.

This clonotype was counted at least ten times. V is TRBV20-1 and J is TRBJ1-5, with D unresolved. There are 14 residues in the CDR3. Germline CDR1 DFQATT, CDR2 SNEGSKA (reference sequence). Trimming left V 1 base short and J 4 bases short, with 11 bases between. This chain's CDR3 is CSARGSASNQPQHF. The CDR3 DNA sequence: TGCAGTGCTAGAGGGTCCGCAAGTAATCAGCCCCAGCATTTT.

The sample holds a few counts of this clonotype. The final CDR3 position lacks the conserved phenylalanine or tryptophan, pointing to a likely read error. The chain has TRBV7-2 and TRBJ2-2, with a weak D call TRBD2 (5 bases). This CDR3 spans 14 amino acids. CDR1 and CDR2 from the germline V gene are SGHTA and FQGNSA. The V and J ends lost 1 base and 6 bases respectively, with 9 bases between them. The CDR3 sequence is CASSLGTGAGELFS. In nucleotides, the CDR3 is TGTGCCAGCAGCTTAGGGACTGGGGCCGGGGAGCTGTTTTCT.

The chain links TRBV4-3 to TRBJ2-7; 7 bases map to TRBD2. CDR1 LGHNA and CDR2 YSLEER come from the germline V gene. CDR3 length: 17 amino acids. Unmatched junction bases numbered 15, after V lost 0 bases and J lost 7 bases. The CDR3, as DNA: TGCGCCAGCAGCCAAGATGGGGGGGGGACGGATCCTTGGGAGCAGTACTTC. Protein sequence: CASSQDGGGTDPWEQYF.